This T cell receptor (beta chain) was sequenced during a study of cytomegalovirus exposure and HLA in healthy donors. Turning to the study itself: Of roughly 360 genotyped donors, more than 65% grouped in the Caucasian-associated ancestry cluster.

The PCR ran on 60 Vbeta and 13 Jbeta primers. The protocol was immunoSEQ multiplex PCR, while the TCRdb copy is restricted to in-frame clones and leaves out a portion. This sample carries over 65,000 clones, around 75% of them seen once, and the ten largest clones take about 7%. The clonotype originates from a woman aged 40 to 55 in good health and CMV-seronegative. Sequencing was carried out using PBMCs.

CDR3 residues: CASSPTGLAGGSSYNEQFF. CDR3 DNA sequence: TGTGCCAGCAGCCCCACGGGACTAGCGGGAGGGAGCTCCTACAATGAGCAGTTCTTC. The chain employs TRBV5-4 and TRBJ2-1, with 16 bases matching TRBD2. Germline V lookup: CDR1 SGHNT, CDR2 YYREEE (reference sequence). V dropped 4 bases and J dropped 0; count of bases not matched to a gene: 7. The CDR3 spans 19 residues.